The table lists the clone carrying this T cell receptor beta chain with a few counts. Using immunoSEQ multiplex PCR, the repertoire was profiled, and TCRdb retains in-frame clones only, with some absent. The sample shows over 15,000 clones, 80% to 90% of them seen only once. This entry comes from a study of blood T cell repertoires in COVID-19. Sequencing used peripheral blood. The sequence was collected from a man between 65 and 85 years old in a cohort sampled during active COVID-19.

CDR3 nucleotides: TGCGCCAGCAGCTTGACTACACGGGTATCCGAGCAGTACTTC. Protein sequence: CASSLTTRVSEQYF. This chain joins TRBV5-1 and TRBJ2-7; D not resolved. The length of the CDR3 is 14 residues. The germline CDR1 and CDR2 sequences are SGHRS and YFSETQ. The V gene lost 1 base and the J gene lost 6 bases, with 14 bases spanning the gap.